This T cell receptor (beta chain) was obtained from a study of chemoradiotherapy in HPV16-positive cancers. Study in general: A couple of HPV16-positive patients' cells yielded candidate HPV-specific clones and common motifs. Study-level points and caveats: The functional HPV-specific definition rests on just two HPV16-positive patients.

Repertoires were generated with immunoSEQ multiplex PCR, while TCRdb's copy carries only in-frame clones and drops some. The sample holds some 34,000 clones, about 92% seen once. In germline, CDR1 is MNHEY, CDR2 SMNVEV (reference sequence). This CDR3 contains 12 residues. V lost 5 bases, J lost 5 bases, and 9 bases lay in between. Of note for this clone: Its antigen remains unknown.

Samples were taken several times over chemoradiotherapy. The starting material was blood, obtained from a patient who underwent chemoradiotherapy. This TCR was recovered from a human donor with HPV-associated anogenital cancer. The chain uses TRBV27 and TRBJ1-2, with D maybe TRBD1 (6 bases). The CDR3 DNA reads as TGTGCCAGCAGTCCACAGGGTTATGGCTACACCTTC. It encodes CASSPQGYGYTF.